Listed here are 3 T cell receptor beta chains from one sample, sequenced in a study of cytomegalovirus exposure and HLA in healthy donors (dated by TCRdb to 2016 to 2017). The library came from the immunoSEQ multiplex PCR assay. For the multiplex PCR, a mixture combining 60 forward primers for TCR Vbeta segments and 13 reverse primers for TCR Jbeta segments was used. TCRdb retrieved this table from immuneACCESS and kept in-frame rearrangements only. Not all clones are present; in checked studies, unresolved V genes account for under half, and no reason is known for the remainder. The sample profile shows 150,000 to 200,000 clones; around 87% of them were found once. The ten largest clones capture around 0.98% of the sample. The sample consisted of PBMCs. These receptors came from a boy aged 2 to 10 in good health and CMV-seronegative.

J is TRBJ1-1 and V is TRBV18; 7 positions agree with TRBD1. The germline gives CDR1 KGHSH, CDR2 LQKENI. With 3 bases clipped from V and 5 bases from J, the junction kept 3 bases outside the gene matches. This CDR3 comprises 13 residues. The CDR3 is CASSPDRRTEAFF. Written as DNA, the CDR3 is TGTGCCAGCTCACCGGACAGGCGAACTGAAGCTTTCTTT.

This rearrangement joins TRBV7-8 to TRBJ2-1; TRBD2 matches 7 bases. The V segment lost 2 bases and the J segment 0 bases; nucleotides outside the gene matches: 4. The CDR3 length is 16 residues. Germline lookup yields CDR1 SGHVS and CDR2 FQNEAQ. In DNA, the CDR3 is TGTGCCAGCAGCTTATTGGGCGGGAGCTCCTACAATGAGCAGTTCTTC. Its translation: CASSLLGGSSYNEQFF. Together with reference TRBV7-8 and TRBJ2-1, the CDR3 gives the full variable domain: GAGVSQSPRYKVAKRGQDVALRCDPISGHVSLFWYQQALGQGPEFLTYFQNEAQLDKSGLPSDRFFAERPEGSVSTLKIQRTQQEDSAVYLCASSLLGGSSYNEQFFGPGTRLTVL.

This sequence joins TRBV5-4 and TRBJ2-3; 14 nucleotides align to TRBD2. V was pared by 0 bases and J by 4 bases, with 7 bases of the junction left unmatched. The V gene's germline CDR1 is SGHNT and CDR2 YYREEE (reference sequence). The CDR3 runs to 18 residues. Here the CDR3 reads CASSLGLAGGYGADTQYF. The CDR3 DNA follows: TGTGCCAGCAGCTTGGGACTAGCGGGAGGGTACGGGGCAGATACGCAGTATTTT.